The next 14 T cell receptor beta chains were all read from a single sample in a study of a mutant IDH1 vaccine in newly diagnosed glioma. The assay was immunoSEQ multiplex PCR, and TCRdb's table has in-frame clones only and misses some. The data show over 60,000 clones, 80% to 90% seen once. These receptors' targets are unknown. Time point specified: week 35, safety follow-up. Topical imiquimod accompanied each vaccine dose, which consisted of 300 ug of mutant IDH1 20-mer peptide. The starting material was PBMCs, obtained from a glioma patient whose treatment included an IDH1 peptide vaccine. These receptors were obtained from a man aged 40-49 years with glioma.

This clone occurred a few times. This chain links TRBV5-4 with TRBJ2-5, with 8 bases aligning to TRBD2. Germline V gives CDR1 SGHNT, CDR2 YYREEE (reference sequence). The CDR3 sequence is 16 residues long. J was trimmed by 4 bases and V by 3 bases; bases with no gene match: 11. CDR3 sequence reads: CASSSVAGLGRETQYF. Written as DNA, the CDR3 is TGTGCCAGCAGCTCGGTAGCGGGATTGGGGAGAGAGACCCAGTACTTC.

This chain connects TRBV29-1 to TRBJ1-3; 9 bases align to TRBD1. V trimming: 4 bases; J trimming: 1 base; junction bases outside the gene matches: 2. CDR3 length: 14 residues. Per germline, CDR1 SQVTM and CDR2 ANQGSEA. CDR3 bases: TGCAGCGTTGGACAGGGGGAATCTGGAAACACCATATATTTT. Protein: CSVGQGESGNTIYF.

V is TRBV6-1 and J is TRBJ1-5; D is undetermined. Germline-derived CDR1 and CDR2 are MNHNS and SASEGT. The V gene lost 5 bases and the J gene lost 6 bases, with 11 bases spanning the gap. This CDR3 spans 13 amino acids. CDR3 coding DNA: TGTGCCAGCAGTTCGATGAAGCTTCAGCCCCAGCATTTT. Protein sequence: CASSSMKLQPQHF.

CDR3 protein: CAWTAAANTGELFF. DNA for the CDR3: TGTGCCTGGACGGCGGCCGCGAACACCGGGGAGCTGTTTTTT. The rearrangement joins TRBV30 to TRBJ2-2, with D unresolved. The CDR3 spans 14 residues. Germline V CDR1 and CDR2: GTSNPN, SVGIG (reference sequence). Trimming left V 4 bases short and J 0 bases short, with 9 bases between.

The CDR3 is CASSRGGTNEKLFF. For the CDR3, the DNA is TGCGCCAGCAGCCGAGGGGGAACTAATGAAAAACTGTTTTTT. V gene TRBV5-1 combines with J gene TRBJ1-4, with D possibly TRBD1 on 6 matching bases. The CDR3 is made up of 14 amino acids. V lost 4 bases to trimming and J lost 1 base, with 8 bases between them. Germline V gene sequence: CDR1 SGHRS, CDR2 YFSETQ.

Here the CDR3 DNA reads TGTGCCAGTCAACAGGGACAGGGGTCTGCTGGGGCCAACGTCCTGACTTTC. Protein: CASQQGQGSAGANVLTF. The genes are TRBV7-9 and TRBJ2-6; 10 bases match TRBD1. The CDR3 has 17 amino acids. Per germline, CDR1 SEHNR and CDR2 FQNEAQ (reference sequence). With 9 bases clipped from V and 2 bases from J, the junction kept 10 bases outside the gene matches.

The V gene is TRBV12-5, the J gene TRBJ2-5; D tentatively reads TRBD1 or TRBD2 (6 bases each). Germline values: CDR1 LGHNT, CDR2 FRNRAP. The ends were cut back, 6 bases at V and 2 bases at J, with 13 bases in the middle. The CDR3 spans 14 residues. In DNA form, the CDR3 reads TGTGCTAGTGGCCTAGGAGGGGGGCAAGAGACCCAGTACTTC. It specifies CASGLGGGQETQYF. Filled out from reference TRBV12-5 and TRBJ2-5, the complete variable domain reads DARVTQTPRHKVTEMGQEVTMRCQPILGHNTVFWYRQTMMQGLELLAYFRNRAPLDDSGMPKDRFSAEMPDATLATLKIQPSEPRDSAVYFCASGLGGGQETQYFGPGTRLLVL.

The genes are TRBV2 and TRBJ1-2; tentatively, D is TRBD1 (5 bases). The V and J ends lost 8 bases and 0 bases respectively, with 10 bases between them. Germline V gives CDR1 SNHLY, CDR2 FYNNEI. The CDR3 is made up of 13 amino acids. CDR3 protein: CASRDSANYGYTF. The DNA for the CDR3 is TGTGCCAGCCGGGACTCCGCTAACTATGGCTACACCTTC.

The J gene is TRBJ2-3, the V gene TRBV10-1; no definite D call. Between the trimmed V and J ends, which lost 11 bases and 0 bases, there was a span of 15 bases. Germline V gives CDR1 WNHNN, CDR2 SYGVQD (reference sequence). The CDR3 loop spans 14 amino acids. CDR3 residues: CAGLPNGSTDTQYF. The CDR3 DNA follows: TGCGCCGGTTTGCCAAACGGTAGCACAGATACGCAGTATTTT.

The gene calls are TRBV7-2 and TRBJ1-2, with D possibly being TRBD1 (6 bases). V lost 6 bases, J lost 11 bases, and 19 bases lay in between. The CDR3 loop spans 13 amino acids. The germline CDR1 and CDR2 sequences are SGHTA and FQGNSA. The chain's CDR3 is CASSQPRPQGYTF. Written as DNA, the CDR3 is TGTGCCAGCAGTCAACCCCGCCCCCAGGGGTACACCTTC.

This chain joins TRBV7-8 and TRBJ2-7; possible D gene TRBD1, 7 bases. The ends were cut back, 3 bases at V and 7 bases at J, with 16 bases in the middle. The CDR3 has 14 amino acids. CDR1 and CDR2 from the germline V gene are SGHVS and FQNEAQ. This CDR3 is CASSFGGGWGEQYF. DNA of the CDR3: TGTGCCAGCAGCTTTGGAGGGGGCTGGGGAGAGCAGTACTTC.

This clone was detected only once. The J gene is TRBJ2-3, the V gene TRBV10-1; 11 bases agree with TRBD2. Germline CDR1 WNHNN, CDR2 SYGVQD (reference sequence). The V segment lost 5 bases and the J segment 3 bases; nucleotides outside the gene matches: 4. This CDR3 region has 15 residues. CDR3 sequence: CASSKLAGVTDTQYF. The DNA of the CDR3 is TGCGCCAGCAGTAAACTAGCGGGGGTGACAGATACGCAGTATTTT.

The CDR3 region has the DNA TGTGCCAGTAGTTCAACGACCGGGAACTATGGCTACACCTTC. Translation: CASSSTTGNYGYTF. The chain joins TRBV19 to TRBJ1-2, with D hard to call. Germline CDR1 reads LNHDA; CDR2 reads SQIVND (reference sequence). This CDR3 has 14 residues. V gave up 5 bases and J gave up 2 bases, with 12 bases separating them.

The CDR3 loop is CASSVKGTDTQYF. CDR3 bases: TGCGCCAGCAGCGTCAAGGGGACAGATACGCAGTATTTT. This chain uses TRBV5-1 with TRBJ2-3; D perhaps matches TRBD1 (5 bases). The CDR3 contains 13 residues. Trimming left V 4 bases short and J 3 bases short, with 9 bases between. Germline values: CDR1 SGHRS, CDR2 YFSETQ.